A selection of T cell receptor beta chains follows, all from one sample in a study of CD8 T cells in ankylosing spondylitis. TCRdb reprocessed the 5' RACE reads via MiXCR and lists one record per CDR3 protein. The repertoire holds more than 300,000 distinct CDR3 sequences, with around a tenth as singletons. The sample comprised blood, either unsorted or a sorted T cell fraction (not recorded which). The source of these receptors is a female donor with ankylosing spondylitis or in good health (not recorded which). Both conserved end residues are part of each CDR3. A D gene is named only where the DNA matches it firmly. Size values are once, few and many counts, or a class for expanded clones, and some rows have none.

>TRBJ2-2|many|TRBV29-1|NA
CSVVVGGKNTGELLF
TGCAGCGTTGTGGTTGGGGGCAAGAACACCGGGGAGCTGCTTTTT
>TRBJ2-5|few|TRBV15|NA
CATSRVSEETQYF
TGTGCCACCAGCAGAGTATCGGAAGAGACCCAGTACTTC
>TRBJ2-1|NA|TRBV9|NA
CASSGTGTNEQFF
TGTGCCAGCAGCGGAACAGGGACGAATGAGCAGTTCTTC
>TRBJ2-2|NA|TRBV9|NA
CASSAAGTSTRGLFF
TGTGCCAGCAGCGCGGCCGGGACAAGCACCAGGGGGCTGTTTTTT
>TRBJ1-1|many|TRBV12-3/TRBV12-4|TRBD1
CASSQDRGAFF
TGTGCCAGCAGCCAGGACAGGGGAGCTTTCTTT
>TRBJ1-2|many|TRBV5-1|TRBD1
CASSQGGSNYGYTF
TGCGCCAGCAGCCAGGGGGGATCGAACTATGGCTACACCTTC
>TRBJ2-7|many|TRBV29-1|NA
CSVGTGSPYEQYF
TGCAGCGTTGGAACAGGGTCCCCCTACGAGCAGTACTTC
>TRBJ1-2|many|TRBV29-1|NA
CSVDAGTRGYTF
TGCAGCGTTGATGCGGGGACGCGGGGCTACACCTTC
>TRBJ2-3|many|TRBV28|TRBD2
CASSLASGVTDTQYF
TGTGCCAGCAGTTTGGCTAGCGGGGTCACAGATACGCAGTATTTT
>TRBJ2-2|few|TRBV12-3/TRBV12-4|TRBD1
CASAPGQGYAGELFF
TGTGCCAGCGCACCGGGACAGGGGTACGCCGGGGAGCTGTTTTTT
>TRBJ2-2|many|TRBV6-5|NA
CASSSTTINTGELFF
TGTGCCAGCAGTTCGACTACCATAAACACCGGGGAGCTGTTTTTT
>TRBJ2-1|NA|TRBV12-3/TRBV12-4|TRBD2
CASSFIGRTSGVVYNEQFF
TGTGCCAGCAGTTTTATCGGTCGGACTAGCGGAGTCGTCTACAATGAGCAGTTCTTC
>TRBJ2-7|few|TRBV20-1|TRBD2
CSARLAGGLVSYEQYF
TGCAGTGCTAGACTAGCGGGGGGGCTGGTCTCCTACGAGCAGTACTTC
>TRBJ2-1|many|TRBV5-1|NA
CASSFLWLSEQFF
TGCGCCAGCAGCTTTTTATGGTTAAGCGAGCAGTTCTTC
>TRBJ2-7|few|TRBV20-1|NA
CSARGPGGIEQYF
TGCAGTGCCCGCGGCCCAGGGGGGATCGAGCAGTACTTC
>TRBJ1-2|NA|TRBV25-1|NA
CATREEWSYGYTF
TGTGCCACCCGAGAGGAATGGAGCTATGGCTACACCTTC
>TRBJ2-5|NA|TRBV5-1|NA
CASSFQVGVQETQYF
TGCGCCAGCAGCTTTCAGGTGGGAGTTCAAGAGACCCAGTACTTC
>TRBJ1-1|many|TRBV30|NA
CAWMWGPNTEAFF
TGTGCCTGGATGTGGGGACCCAACACTGAAGCTTTCTTT
>TRBJ1-2|NA|TRBV7-3|NA
CASSPDRLTNYGYTF
TGTGCCAGCAGCCCTGACAGATTAACTAACTATGGCTACACCTTC
>TRBJ2-2|many|TRBV20-1|NA
CSATGSNTGELFF
TGCAGTGCAACCGGGTCCAACACCGGGGAGCTGTTTTTT
>TRBJ2-7|NA|TRBV20-1|TRBD2
CSAPRLAGYGEQYF
TGCAGTGCCCCGAGACTAGCGGGATATGGCGAGCAGTACTTC
>TRBJ1-5|many|TRBV20-1|NA
CSARTVNMAQHF
TGCAGTGCGAGGACCGTTAACATGGCCCAGCATTTT
>TRBJ2-1|many|TRBV9|TRBD2
CASSAREFDNEQFF
TGTGCCAGCAGCGCGCGGGAGTTCGACAATGAGCAGTTCTTC
>TRBJ2-5|NA|TRBV28|NA
CASSFEKGWQETQYF
TGTGCCAGCAGTTTTGAGAAGGGTTGGCAAGAGACCCAGTACTTC
>TRBJ1-2|many|TRBV20-1|NA
CSARVTAPSCTF
TGCAGTGCTAGAGTTACGGCCCCTAGTTGCACCTTC
>TRBJ2-7|many|TRBV9|NA
CASSVEQGYEQYF
TGTGCCAGCAGCGTAGAACAGGGCTACGAGCAGTACTTC
>TRBJ1-3|many|TRBV10-3|TRBD1
CAISAGQGVSSGNTIYF
TGTGCCATCAGTGCCGGACAGGGCGTAAGCTCTGGAAACACCATATATTTT
>TRBJ1-1|few|TRBV18|NA
CASSPRDTIVNTEAFF
TGTGCCAGCTCACCACGAGACACGATTGTGAACACTGAAGCTTTCTTT
>TRBJ1-2|many|TRBV5-4|NA
CASSLAGFRGYTF
TGTGCCAGCAGCTTGGCAGGGTTCCGTGGCTACACCTTC
>TRBJ1-6|few|TRBV7-2|NA
CASSPTRSNSPLHF
TGTGCCAGCAGCCCAACAAGATCTAATTCACCCCTCCACTTT
>TRBJ1-2|NA|TRBV20-1|TRBD1
CSAYSQGALGGYTF
TGCAGTGCCTATAGCCAGGGGGCCCTCGGGGGCTACACCTTC
>TRBJ2-3|many|TRBV20-1|NA
CSARDRRGLSTDTQYF
TGCAGTGCTAGAGATCGGAGGGGGCTTAGCACAGATACGCAGTATTTT
>TRBJ2-1|many|TRBV5-6|TRBD2
CASSLAGLAGGYNEQFF
TGTGCCAGCAGCTTGGCCGGACTAGCGGGAGGGTACAATGAGCAGTTCTTC
>TRBJ2-1|many|TRBV20-1|NA
CSATPGGYNEQFF
TGCAGTGCTACCCCCGGAGGATACAATGAGCAGTTCTTC
>TRBJ2-7|once|TRBV12-2|NA
CASRHITSGKHGYEQYF
TGTGCAAGTCGCCACATCACTAGCGGGAAGCATGGCTACGAGCAGTACTTC
>TRBJ2-5|many|TRBV6-2/TRBV6-3|NA
CASSRRHWIRTQYF
TGTGCCAGCAGTAGAAGACACTGGATTAGGACCCAGTACTTC
>TRBJ1-5|many|TRBV7-2|TRBD1
CASRGQENQPQHF
TGTGCCAGCAGAGGACAGGAAAATCAGCCCCAGCATTTT
>TRBJ2-1|NA|TRBV25-1|TRBD1
CASSDHTGAQFF
TGTGCCAGCAGTGATCACACAGGGGCACAGTTCTTC
>TRBJ2-1|many|TRBV7-2|NA
CASSPSASSYNEQFF
TGTGCCAGCAGTCCTAGCGCAAGCTCCTACAATGAGCAGTTCTTC
>TRBJ1-5|many|TRBV20-1|TRBD1
CSARDPGQGLNQPQHF
TGCAGTGCTAGAGATCCGGGACAGGGCCTCAATCAGCCCCAGCATTTT
>TRBJ1-2|NA|TRBV20-1|TRBD1
CSARDVQGRDGYTF
TGCAGTGCTAGAGATGTACAGGGGAGGGATGGCTACACCTTC
>TRBJ1-2|few|TRBV7-2|NA
CASSLARGEMGGYTF
TGTGCCAGCAGCTTAGCAAGGGGCGAGATGGGTGGCTACACCTTC
>TRBJ2-2|few|TRBV6-1|NA
CASSPGETRAGELFF
TGTGCCAGCAGCCCCGGTGAGACCCGGGCCGGGGAGCTGTTTTTT
>TRBJ2-7|few|TRBV6-1|NA
CASIGEGGLVYEQYF
TGTGCCAGCATCGGAGAAGGGGGGTTAGTCTACGAGCAGTACTTC
>TRBJ1-1|many|TRBV20-1|NA
CSLPGQANTEAFF
TGCAGTCTCCCGGGGCAGGCGAACACTGAAGCTTTCTTT
>TRBJ2-7|few|TRBV10-2|TRBD2
CASGGASGVSEQYF
TGCGCCAGCGGCGGGGCTAGCGGGGTCAGTGAGCAGTACTTC
>TRBJ2-3|many|TRBV9|TRBD2
CASSVGSGSLTDTQYF
TGTGCCAGCAGCGTAGGGAGCGGGAGTCTCACAGATACGCAGTATTTT
>TRBJ1-2|many|TRBV5-1|TRBD1
CASSVTGTEPGGYTF
TGCGCCAGCAGCGTTACCGGGACAGAGCCCGGGGGCTACACCTTC
>TRBJ2-1|many|TRBV4-1|NA
CASSQARGSSYNEQFF
TGCGCCAGCAGCCAAGCCCGGGGGAGCTCCTACAATGAGCAGTTCTTC
>TRBJ1-1|many|TRBV20-1|NA
CSAVVEGRTEAFF
TGCAGTGCTGTAGTCGAAGGGAGAACTGAAGCTTTCTTT
>TRBJ2-5|few|TRBV27|NA
CASSHPEETQYF
TGTGCCAGCAGTCACCCCGAAGAGACCCAGTACTTC
>TRBJ1-1|many|TRBV7-9|NA
CASSEDRTEAFF
TGTGCCAGCAGCGAAGACCGCACAGAAGCTTTCTTT
>TRBJ2-7|many|TRBV29-1|NA
CSVELELRESYEQYF
TGCAGCGTTGAGTTAGAATTGAGGGAATCCTACGAGCAGTACTTC
>TRBJ2-1|NA|TRBV7-2|NA
CASSRGLFGGYEQFF
TGTGCCAGCAGCCGGGGACTTTTCGGCGGTTATGAGCAGTTCTTC
>TRBJ1-4|many|TRBV29-1|NA
CSVANREGEKLFF
TGCAGCGTTGCGAACAGGGAGGGTGAAAAACTGTTTTTT
>TRBJ2-1|NA|TRBV11-1|TRBD2
CASNPRRAGGSSYNEQFF
TGTGCCAGCAACCCTCGGAGAGCGGGGGGGAGCTCCTACAATGAGCAGTTCTTC
>TRBJ1-1|NA|TRBV18|NA
CASSGGSIVTEAFF
TGTGCCAGCTCGGGGGGGTCTATCGTAACTGAAGCTTTCTTT
>TRBJ2-5|many|TRBV29-1|NA
CSVEDYRETQYF
TGCAGCGTTGAAGACTATCGGGAGACCCAGTACTTC